This TCR beta chain was recorded in a study of shared T cell receptors in the human thymus. Sequenced by immunoSEQ multiplex PCR; TCRdb stores in-frame clones only, minus some. The sample holds approximately 580,000 clones; 78% are singletons and the top ten take 0.01% to 0.015%. This clone came up a few times. The sample also formed part of further work on human thymus T cells. This second study notes: The donors were infants in Finland with congenital heart defects, otherwise immunologically healthy. The thymus tissue came from resections taken during corrective heart surgery. An apparent bias in V and J gene usage was seen in thymic and blood repertoires. Highly overlapping thymic repertoires in unrelated individuals were reported by related research.

The sequenced material came from thymocytes. The TCR sequence derives from a boy in the first two years of life with a congenital heart defect.

This CDR3 reads CASSLVSSGGDEQYF. The CDR3, as DNA: TGTGCCAGCAGCTTAGTTTCTAGCGGAGGGGACGAGCAGTACTTC. The V gene is TRBV7-6, the J gene TRBJ2-7, with 7 nucleotides matching TRBD2. This CDR3 is built from 15 residues. V lost 1 base and J lost 5; bases outside the gene matches: 8. The germline V gene has CDR1 SGHVS and CDR2 FNYEAQ.